The 5 T cell receptor beta chains listed next were all sequenced from one sample in a study of OX40 agonist ivuxolimab in advanced cancers. Some clones are missing from TCRdb's copy, which holds only in-frame ones; the method was immunoSEQ multiplex PCR. The sample lists 80,000 to 100,000 clones, approximately 87% occurring once. The sequencing here drew on CD4+ or CD8+ T cells sorted from blood, taken in a trial of the OX40 agonist ivuxolimab. The receptor set was obtained from an adult with an advanced solid tumor such as melanoma, head and neck, liver or kidney cancer.

The chain links TRBV5-1 to TRBJ2-3; TRBD2 matches 13 bases. Trimming cost V 2 bases and J 2 bases; bases outside gene matches: 8. The CDR3 covers 18 residues. Germline CDR1 reads SGHRS; CDR2 reads YFSETQ. The CDR3 sequence is CASSFPGLAGSATDTQYF. Here the CDR3 DNA reads TGCGCCAGCAGCTTCCCGGGACTAGCGGGATCCGCCACAGATACGCAGTATTTT.

This chain connects TRBV7-8 to TRBJ1-5, with 8 bases identical to TRBD1. There are 16 residues in the CDR3. Germline CDR1 reads SGHVS; CDR2 reads FQNEAQ. Trimming cost V 5 bases and J 0 bases; bases outside gene matches: 6. CDR3 DNA: TGTGCCAGCAGCGCTACAGGGGGTTATAGCAATCAGCCCCAGCATTTT. This codes for CASSATGGYSNQPQHF.

This chain connects TRBV6-1 to TRBJ1-5, with 9 bases that match TRBD1. Germline V gene data show CDR1 as MNHNS and CDR2 as SASEGT. The CDR3 is made up of 14 amino acids. With 4 bases clipped from V and 7 bases from J, the junction kept 5 bases outside the gene matches. The CDR3 DNA follows: TGTGCCAGCAGTGGAAACAGGGGGCGGCAGCCCCAGCATTTT. This gives the protein CASSGNRGRQPQHF.

The chain uses TRBV7-9 and TRBJ2-2; D not certain. The germline V gene has CDR1 SEHNR and CDR2 FQNEAQ (reference sequence). V lost 0 bases, J lost 2 bases, and 4 bases lay in between. The CDR3 sequence is 14 residues long. The CDR3 DNA reads TGTGCCAGCAGCTTAGCTGGCAACACCGGGGAGCTGTTTTTT. It translates to CASSLAGNTGELFF.

The genes are TRBV30 and TRBJ1-5; 7 bases match TRBD1. V lost 2 bases to trimming and J lost 6 bases; unmatched junction nucleotides: 7. CDR3 length: 14 residues. Germline lookup yields CDR1 GTSNPN and CDR2 SVGIG (reference sequence). The CDR3 region has the DNA TGTGCCTGGAGTCCTCAGGGGGGGGTTCAGCCCCAGCATTTT. It translates to CAWSPQGGVQPQHF.